A selection of T cell receptor beta chains follows, all from one sample in a study of read filtering for tumor transcriptome and immune sequencing. TCRdb re-derived calls from the reads in MiXCR, one entry per CDR3 protein. The sample lists about 58,000 distinct CDR3 sequences, 12% occurring once. Sequenced material: a population of CD138-negative cells sorted from bone marrow. The receptors were sampled from a donor at least 40 years old with multiple myeloma. The CDR3 runs from the conserved cysteine through the conserved F or W. The order of the fields is clone size, J gene, D gene, V gene, CDR3 DNA, CDR3 protein. D genes are given only for firm matches. Rows give clone size only sometimes, using once, few, many, or a class for an expanded clone.

clone size: many
J gene: TRBJ1-1
D gene: -
V gene: TRBV4-1
CDR3 DNA: TGCGCCAGCAGCCAAGATCGTGGGGTTCGCACTGAAGCTTTCTTT
CDR3 protein: CASSQDRGVRTEAFF

clone size: many
J gene: TRBJ2-5
D gene: -
V gene: TRBV29-1
CDR3 DNA: TGCAGCGTTTCGGGCGGCCGAGGGACCCTCCAGTACTTC
CDR3 protein: CSVSGGRGTLQYF

clone size: many
J gene: TRBJ2-3
D gene: -
V gene: TRBV5-1
CDR3 DNA: TGCGCCAGCAGCTTATGGGGGTCTAGCACAGATACGCAGTATTTT
CDR3 protein: CASSLWGSSTDTQYF

clone size: many
J gene: TRBJ2-2
D gene: -
V gene: TRBV7-6
CDR3 DNA: TGTGCCAGCAGCTTAATCGGACTAAACACCGGGGAGCTGTTTTTT
CDR3 protein: CASSLIGLNTGELFF

clone size: many
J gene: TRBJ2-5
D gene: -
V gene: TRBV7-3
CDR3 DNA: TGTGCCAGCAGCTTGGTATATACGGAGACCCAGTACTTC
CDR3 protein: CASSLVYTETQYF

clone size: many
J gene: TRBJ1-1
D gene: TRBD1
V gene: TRBV6-5
CDR3 DNA: TGTGCCAGCAGTAAAGCGACAGGGCGCGCCACTGAAGCTTTCTTT
CDR3 protein: CASSKATGRATEAFF

clone size: many
J gene: TRBJ2-1
D gene: TRBD1
V gene: TRBV6-5
CDR3 DNA: TGTGCCAGCAGTTATCCCCCACGGAGGACAGGGGATTTCCCCTACAATGAGCAGTTCTTC
CDR3 protein: CASSYPPRRTGDFPYNEQFF

clone size: many
J gene: TRBJ1-6
D gene: TRBD1
V gene: TRBV6-5
CDR3 DNA: TGTGCCAGCACCCCCCGGGCCTGGGACAGGGGATTTTCACCCCTCCACTTT
CDR3 protein: CASTPRAWDRGFSPLHF

clone size: many
J gene: TRBJ1-5
D gene: TRBD1
V gene: TRBV29-1
CDR3 DNA: TGCAGCGTCGCAGGGGGTTCAGGCAATCAGCCCCAGCATTTT
CDR3 protein: CSVAGGSGNQPQHF

clone size: many
J gene: TRBJ1-5
D gene: -
V gene: TRBV7-2
CDR3 DNA: TGTGCCAGCAGCGGACGGCTCGGGCAGCCCCAGCATTTT
CDR3 protein: CASSGRLGQPQHF

clone size: many
J gene: TRBJ2-5
D gene: -
V gene: TRBV15
CDR3 DNA: TGTGCCACCAGCAGAGATCTAGAAGAGACCCAGTACTTC
CDR3 protein: CATSRDLEETQYF

clone size: many
J gene: TRBJ2-1
D gene: TRBD2
V gene: TRBV9
CDR3 DNA: TGTGCCAGCAGCCCTCGGAGCGGGGGTCTCAATGAGCAGTTCTTC
CDR3 protein: CASSPRSGGLNEQFF

clone size: many
J gene: TRBJ2-2
D gene: TRBD1
V gene: TRBV9
CDR3 DNA: TGTGCCAGCAGCGCCCAATCCGGGACAGGAAACACCGGGGAGCTGTTTTTT
CDR3 protein: CASSAQSGTGNTGELFF

clone size: many
J gene: TRBJ2-1
D gene: TRBD1
V gene: TRBV24-1
CDR3 DNA: TGTGCCACCAGTGATGACAGGGGTCGCAATGAGCAGTTCTTC
CDR3 protein: CATSDDRGRNEQFF

clone size: many
J gene: TRBJ2-5
D gene: TRBD1
V gene: TRBV29-1
CDR3 DNA: TGCAGCGTTGGACAGGGGGCGGGGGAGACCCAGTACTTC
CDR3 protein: CSVGQGAGETQYF

clone size: many
J gene: TRBJ2-3
D gene: TRBD2
V gene: TRBV7-3
CDR3 DNA: TGTGCCAGCAGCCCGGGACTAGCGGGAGATACGCAGTATTTT
CDR3 protein: CASSPGLAGDTQYF

clone size: many
J gene: TRBJ2-1
D gene: -
V gene: TRBV5-1
CDR3 DNA: TGCGCCAGCAGCTCAGGACAGACCTACAATGAGCAGTTCTTC
CDR3 protein: CASSSGQTYNEQFF

clone size: many
J gene: TRBJ2-7
D gene: -
V gene: TRBV7-6
CDR3 DNA: TGTGCCAGCAGCCTGGGACGGATATCCTACGAGCAGTACTTC
CDR3 protein: CASSLGRISYEQYF

clone size: many
J gene: TRBJ1-1
D gene: TRBD1
V gene: TRBV7-3
CDR3 DNA: TGTGCCAGCAGCTCTCAGGGGGCGAACACTGAAGCTTTCTTT
CDR3 protein: CASSSQGANTEAFF

clone size: many
J gene: TRBJ2-5
D gene: TRBD2
V gene: TRBV11-1
CDR3 DNA: TGTGCCAGCAGCTTACTAGCGGGGGGGTACCAAGAGACCCAGTACTTC
CDR3 protein: CASSLLAGGYQETQYF

clone size: many
J gene: TRBJ1-2
D gene: TRBD1
V gene: TRBV7-9
CDR3 DNA: TGTGCCAGCAGCTACGGACAGGCTAACTATGGCTACACCTTC
CDR3 protein: CASSYGQANYGYTF

clone size: many
J gene: TRBJ1-2
D gene: TRBD1
V gene: TRBV6-6
CDR3 DNA: TGTGCCAGCAGTACCGGGACAGGCTATGGCTACACCTTC
CDR3 protein: CASSTGTGYGYTF

clone size: many
J gene: TRBJ2-3
D gene: TRBD2
V gene: TRBV20-1
CDR3 DNA: TGCAGTGCGGATCCTAGCGGGGCAGGGACAGATACGCAGTATTTT
CDR3 protein: CSADPSGAGTDTQYF

clone size: many
J gene: TRBJ2-6
D gene: TRBD1
V gene: TRBV7-3
CDR3 DNA: TGTGCCAGCAGCCCGGGACCGGGACAGGGTTTCCCTCTCCTGGCTTTC
CDR3 protein: CASSPGPGQGFPLLAF

clone size: many
J gene: TRBJ2-3
D gene: TRBD2
V gene: TRBV5-4
CDR3 DNA: TGTGCCAGCAGCTTGGGACTAGCGGGGGATACGCAGTATTTT
CDR3 protein: CASSLGLAGDTQYF

clone size: many
J gene: TRBJ1-1
D gene: -
V gene: TRBV6-5
CDR3 DNA: -
CDR3 protein: CASSSSTGVAFF

clone size: many
J gene: TRBJ2-7
D gene: -
V gene: TRBV7-9
CDR3 DNA: TGTGCCAGCAGCTCCCTTCAGGGGAGACGCGAGCAGTACTTC
CDR3 protein: CASSSLQGRREQYF

clone size: many
J gene: TRBJ2-3
D gene: -
V gene: TRBV7-3
CDR3 DNA: TGTGCCAGCAGCTTTACGGGGTCAGATACGCAGTATTTT
CDR3 protein: CASSFTGSDTQYF

clone size: -
J gene: TRBJ2-1
D gene: -
V gene: TRBV20-1
CDR3 DNA: TGCAGTGCTCGCGGATCGGGAGAATACAATGAGCAGTTCTTC
CDR3 protein: CSARGSGEYNEQFF

clone size: many
J gene: TRBJ1-1
D gene: -
V gene: TRBV3-1
CDR3 DNA: TGTGCCAGCAGCCAATACGACCGTCCTGAAGCTTTCTTT
CDR3 protein: CASSQYDRPEAFF

clone size: many
J gene: TRBJ1-5
D gene: TRBD1
V gene: TRBV7-9
CDR3 DNA: TGTGCCAGCAGCCTCACAGGGGGGATTCAGCCCCAGCATTTT
CDR3 protein: CASSLTGGIQPQHF

clone size: many
J gene: TRBJ2-7
D gene: -
V gene: TRBV12-3/TRBV12-4
CDR3 DNA: TGTGCCAGCCAAGGGTCTTCCTTGAGTGAGCAGTACTTC
CDR3 protein: CASQGSSLSEQYF

clone size: many
J gene: TRBJ2-2
D gene: -
V gene: TRBV3-1
CDR3 DNA: TGTGCCAGCAGCCCCCTGGACACCGGGGAGCTGTTTTTT
CDR3 protein: CASSPLDTGELFF

clone size: few
J gene: TRBJ2-5
D gene: TRBD2
V gene: TRBV27
CDR3 DNA: TGTGCCAGCAGTGACGGACTAGCGCGGCGGGAGACCCAGTACTTC
CDR3 protein: CASSDGLARRETQYF

clone size: many
J gene: TRBJ1-4
D gene: TRBD1
V gene: TRBV20-1
CDR3 DNA: TGCAGTGCTAGTACCGGGACAGGGCTTCTAATGAATGAAAAACTGTTTTTT
CDR3 protein: CSASTGTGLLMNEKLFF

clone size: many
J gene: TRBJ2-1
D gene: TRBD2
V gene: TRBV7-6
CDR3 DNA: TGTGCCAGCAGCCGGACTAGCGGGGGGGCCTATGAGCAGTTCTTC
CDR3 protein: CASSRTSGGAYEQFF

clone size: many
J gene: TRBJ2-1
D gene: -
V gene: TRBV11-2
CDR3 DNA: TGTGCCAGCAGCTTACAGTCGGAGATCAATGAGCAGTTCTTC
CDR3 protein: CASSLQSEINEQFF

clone size: many
J gene: TRBJ1-1
D gene: -
V gene: TRBV11-2
CDR3 DNA: TGTGCCAGCAGCATAGAACAGGAAGCTTTCTTT
CDR3 protein: CASSIEQEAFF

clone size: many
J gene: TRBJ2-7
D gene: TRBD2
V gene: TRBV20-1
CDR3 DNA: TGCAGTGCTAGTCCAGCGGGGAGCTACGAGCAGTACTTC
CDR3 protein: CSASPAGSYEQYF

clone size: few
J gene: TRBJ2-7
D gene: TRBD1
V gene: TRBV29-1
CDR3 DNA: TGCAGCGTCGCACCTCCGGGACAGTTTTACGAGCAGTACTTC
CDR3 protein: CSVAPPGQFYEQYF

clone size: many
J gene: TRBJ1-1
D gene: -
V gene: TRBV7-9
CDR3 DNA: TGTGCCAGCAGTCATCGGACAGCGATGAACACTGAAGCTTTCTTT
CDR3 protein: CASSHRTAMNTEAFF

clone size: many
J gene: TRBJ1-1
D gene: -
V gene: TRBV6-1
CDR3 DNA: TGTGCCAGCAGTGAAGCGGGGACGATCACTGAAGCTTTCTTT
CDR3 protein: CASSEAGTITEAFF

clone size: many
J gene: TRBJ2-5
D gene: -
V gene: TRBV2
CDR3 DNA: TGTGCCAGCAGTGTAGCGGTCCAAGAGACCCAGTACTTC
CDR3 protein: CASSVAVQETQYF

clone size: many
J gene: TRBJ1-1
D gene: TRBD1
V gene: TRBV7-9
CDR3 DNA: TGTGCCAGCAGCTTAGATGCAGGGGGCACTGAAGCTTTCTTT
CDR3 protein: CASSLDAGGTEAFF

clone size: -
J gene: TRBJ2-1
D gene: -
V gene: TRBV2
CDR3 DNA: TGTGCCAGCAGTGAAGATTCTGGGAGTGTCTCCTACAATGAGCAGTTCTTC
CDR3 protein: CASSEDSGSVSYNEQFF

clone size: few
J gene: TRBJ2-5
D gene: -
V gene: TRBV5-1
CDR3 DNA: TGCGCCAGCAGCTTGTACCCCAGACAGAGTGAGACCCAGTACTTC
CDR3 protein: CASSLYPRQSETQYF

clone size: many
J gene: TRBJ2-7
D gene: TRBD1
V gene: TRBV20-1
CDR3 DNA: TGCAGTGCAAACCGGGACAGTCCCCGCGAGCAGTACTTC
CDR3 protein: CSANRDSPREQYF

clone size: many
J gene: TRBJ2-3
D gene: -
V gene: TRBV6-2/TRBV6-3
CDR3 DNA: TGTGCCAGCTTCACCCCTGGAGGCGCAGATACGCAGTATTTT
CDR3 protein: CASFTPGGADTQYF

clone size: many
J gene: TRBJ2-7
D gene: -
V gene: TRBV18
CDR3 DNA: TGTGCCAGCTCACCCCTCAGGTCCGCCGACGAGCAGTACTTC
CDR3 protein: CASSPLRSADEQYF

clone size: many
J gene: TRBJ2-7
D gene: -
V gene: TRBV7-9
CDR3 DNA: TGTGCCAGCACAAGCTACGACAGGCCCGACTACGAGCAGTACTTC
CDR3 protein: CASTSYDRPDYEQYF

clone size: many
J gene: TRBJ1-1
D gene: -
V gene: TRBV20-1
CDR3 DNA: TGCAGTGCTATTAGAGTGAACACTGAAGCTTTCTTT
CDR3 protein: CSAIRVNTEAFF